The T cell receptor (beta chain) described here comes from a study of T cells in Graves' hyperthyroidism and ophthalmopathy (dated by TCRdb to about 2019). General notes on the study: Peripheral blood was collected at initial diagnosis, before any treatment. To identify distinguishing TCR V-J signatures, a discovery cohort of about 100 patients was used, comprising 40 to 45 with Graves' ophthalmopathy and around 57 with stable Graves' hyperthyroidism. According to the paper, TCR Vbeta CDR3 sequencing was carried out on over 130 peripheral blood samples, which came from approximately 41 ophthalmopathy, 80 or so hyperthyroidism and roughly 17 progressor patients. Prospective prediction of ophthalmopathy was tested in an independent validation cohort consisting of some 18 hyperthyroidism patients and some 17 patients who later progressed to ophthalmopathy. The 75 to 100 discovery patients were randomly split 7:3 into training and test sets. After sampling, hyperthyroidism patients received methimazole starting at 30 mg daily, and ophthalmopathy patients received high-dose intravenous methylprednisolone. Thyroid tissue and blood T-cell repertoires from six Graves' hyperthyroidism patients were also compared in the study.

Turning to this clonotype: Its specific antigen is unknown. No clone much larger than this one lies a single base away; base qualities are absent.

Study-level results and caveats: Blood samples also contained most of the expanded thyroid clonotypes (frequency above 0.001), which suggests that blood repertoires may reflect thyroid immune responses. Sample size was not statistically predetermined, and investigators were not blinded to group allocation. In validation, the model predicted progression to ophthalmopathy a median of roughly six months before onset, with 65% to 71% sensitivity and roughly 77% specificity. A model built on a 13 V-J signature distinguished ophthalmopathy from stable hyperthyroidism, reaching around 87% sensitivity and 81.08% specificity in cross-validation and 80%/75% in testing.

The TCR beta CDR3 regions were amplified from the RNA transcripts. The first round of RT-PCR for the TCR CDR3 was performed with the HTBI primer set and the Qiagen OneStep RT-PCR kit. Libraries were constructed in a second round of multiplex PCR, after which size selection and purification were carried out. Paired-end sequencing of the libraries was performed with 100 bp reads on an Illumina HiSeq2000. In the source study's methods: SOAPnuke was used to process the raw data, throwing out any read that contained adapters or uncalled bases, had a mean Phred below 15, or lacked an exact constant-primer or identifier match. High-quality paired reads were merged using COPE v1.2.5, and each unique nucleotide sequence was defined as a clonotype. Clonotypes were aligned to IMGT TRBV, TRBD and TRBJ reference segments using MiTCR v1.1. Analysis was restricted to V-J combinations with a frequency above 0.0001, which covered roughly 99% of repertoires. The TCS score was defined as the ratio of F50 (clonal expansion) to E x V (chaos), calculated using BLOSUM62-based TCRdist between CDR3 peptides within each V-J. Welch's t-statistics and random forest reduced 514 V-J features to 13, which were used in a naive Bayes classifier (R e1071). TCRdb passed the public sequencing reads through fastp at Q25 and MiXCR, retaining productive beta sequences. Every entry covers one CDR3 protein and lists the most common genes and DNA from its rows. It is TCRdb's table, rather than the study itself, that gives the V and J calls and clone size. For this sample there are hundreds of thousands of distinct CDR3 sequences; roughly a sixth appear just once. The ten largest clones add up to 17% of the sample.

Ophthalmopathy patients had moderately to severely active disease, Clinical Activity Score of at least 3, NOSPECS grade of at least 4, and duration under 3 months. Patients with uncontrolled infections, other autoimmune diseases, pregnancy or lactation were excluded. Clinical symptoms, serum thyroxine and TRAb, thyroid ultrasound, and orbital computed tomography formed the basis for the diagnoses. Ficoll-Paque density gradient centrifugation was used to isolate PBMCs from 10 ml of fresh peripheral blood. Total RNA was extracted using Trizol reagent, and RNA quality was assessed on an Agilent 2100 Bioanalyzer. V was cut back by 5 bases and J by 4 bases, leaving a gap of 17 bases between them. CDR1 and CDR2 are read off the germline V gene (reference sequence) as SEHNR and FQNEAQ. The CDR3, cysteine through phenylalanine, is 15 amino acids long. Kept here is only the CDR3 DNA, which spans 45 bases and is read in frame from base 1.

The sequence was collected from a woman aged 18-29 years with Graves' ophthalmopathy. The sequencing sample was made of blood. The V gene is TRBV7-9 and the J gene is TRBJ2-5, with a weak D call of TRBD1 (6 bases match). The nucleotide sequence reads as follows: TGTGCCAGCAGCCTACTCCAGGGGAGTGGAGAGACCCAGTACTTC. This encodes CASSLLQGSGETQYF. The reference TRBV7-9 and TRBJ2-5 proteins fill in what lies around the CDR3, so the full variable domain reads DTGVSQNPRHKITKRGQNVTFRCDPISEHNRLYWYRQTLGQGPEFLTYFQNEAQLEKSRLLSDRFSAERPKGSFSTLEIQRTEQGDSAMYLCASSLLQGSGETQYFGPGTRLLVL.